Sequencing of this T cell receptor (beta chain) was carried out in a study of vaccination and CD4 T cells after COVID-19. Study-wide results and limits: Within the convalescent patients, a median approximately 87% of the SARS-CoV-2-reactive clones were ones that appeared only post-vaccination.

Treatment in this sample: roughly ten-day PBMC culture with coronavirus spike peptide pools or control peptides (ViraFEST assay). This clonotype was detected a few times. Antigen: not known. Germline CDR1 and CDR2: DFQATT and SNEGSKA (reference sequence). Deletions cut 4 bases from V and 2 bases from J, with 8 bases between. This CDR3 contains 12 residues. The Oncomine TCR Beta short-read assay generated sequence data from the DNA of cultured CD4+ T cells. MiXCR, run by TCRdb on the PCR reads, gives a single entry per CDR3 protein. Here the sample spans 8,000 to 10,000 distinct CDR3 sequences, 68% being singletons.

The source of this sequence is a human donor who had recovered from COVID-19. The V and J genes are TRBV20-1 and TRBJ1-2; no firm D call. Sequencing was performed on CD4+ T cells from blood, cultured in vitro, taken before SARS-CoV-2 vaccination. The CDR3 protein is CSATDKNYGYTF. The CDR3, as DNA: TGCAGTGCTACCGACAAGAACTATGGCTACACCTTC.